This T cell receptor (beta chain) was retrieved from a study of monozygotic twins with inflammatory bowel disease. Germline CDR1 reads LNHNV; CDR2 reads YYDKDF (reference sequence). This CDR3 spans 13 amino acids. As regards this clonotype: Its target is not known.

TCRdb derives one entry per CDR3 protein from the 5' RACE reads, leaving out DNA. The table for this sample gives 200,000 to 250,000 distinct CDR3 sequences. Study findings and constraints: Relative clonotype sharing with others was diminished in IBD patients versus healthy twins, particularly with disease activity.

The chain is built from TRBV15 and TRBJ1-2; the D gene TCRdb calls, TRBD1, cannot be checked with no DNA. This clonotype was sampled from a human donor with ulcerative colitis or Crohn's disease, or a healthy co-twin of an affected twin (not recorded which). Sequencing was done on a sample of blood. This CDR3 is CATSRGAGEGYTF.